The T cell receptor (beta chain) under discussion was sequenced for a study of T cells expressing NK-cell markers. TCRdb re-called the 5' RACE reads; one entry per CDR3 protein, DNA not given. The table lists about 20,000 distinct CDR3 sequences. Germline-derived CDR1 and CDR2 are MGHDK and SYGVNS. The CDR3 consists of 16 residues. This clonotype was obtained from a man aged 18 to 69 in good health. The sequenced sample was blood T cells: a sorted CD56 or NKG2C T cell subset, CD4+ or CD8+ T cells, or bulk PBMC T cells (not recorded which). The rearrangement joins TRBV25-1 to TRBJ2-3; TCRdb indicates TRBD1, and absent DNA this call remains unverified. This CDR3 is CASSLGWGTSTDTQYF.